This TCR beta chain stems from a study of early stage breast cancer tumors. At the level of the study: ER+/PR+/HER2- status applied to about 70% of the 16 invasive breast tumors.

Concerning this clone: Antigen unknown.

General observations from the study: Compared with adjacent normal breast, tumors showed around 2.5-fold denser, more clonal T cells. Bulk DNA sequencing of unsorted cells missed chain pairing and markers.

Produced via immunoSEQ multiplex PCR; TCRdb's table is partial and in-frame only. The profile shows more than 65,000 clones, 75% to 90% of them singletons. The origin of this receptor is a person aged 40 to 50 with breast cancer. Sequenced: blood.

This CDR3 is CASSEVRASYNEQFF. Here the CDR3 DNA reads TGCGCCAGCAGTGAAGTCCGCGCTTCCTACAATGAGCAGTTCTTC. This chain connects TRBV10-2 to TRBJ2-1, with unresolved D. Germline V lookup: CDR1 WSHSY, CDR2 SAAADI. V gave up 3 bases and J gave up 1 base, with 10 bases separating them. The CDR3 runs to 15 residues.